Each of the 8 T cell receptor beta chains below was sequenced from the same sample in a study of blood T cell repertoires in COVID-19. Profiled with immunoSEQ multiplex PCR; TCRdb holds only in-frame clones, not every one. Of 170,000 or so clones listed, 85% to 95% were seen once; the top ten hold about 0.54%. Sample: peripheral blood. The receptors originated from a man aged 50-59 years with acute or convalescent COVID-19.

The V and J genes are TRBV9 and TRBJ1-3, with 8 bases fitting TRBD1. After removal of 3 bases from V and 7 bases from J, the junction contained 3 bases not matched to a gene. This CDR3 comprises 13 residues. Germline loops: CDR1 SGDLS, CDR2 YYNGEE. CDR3 in DNA: TGTGCCAGCAGCGGACAGGGGTTGAACACCATATATTTT. Residues: CASSGQGLNTIYF.

The chain uses TRBV27 and TRBJ1-5; D is possibly TRBD1 (5 bases). Trimming left V 4 bases short and J 3 bases short, with 10 bases between. CDR1 is MNHEY and CDR2 is SMNVEV in the germline V gene (reference sequence). There are 14 residues in the CDR3. This CDR3 reads CASSSQGVNQPQHF. DNA for the CDR3: TGTGCCAGCAGTTCCCAGGGTGTCAATCAGCCCCAGCATTTT.

The J gene is TRBJ2-3, the V gene TRBV19, with 11 nucleotides matching TRBD1. Germline CDR1 LNHDA, CDR2 SQIVND (reference sequence). V lost 2 bases and J lost 4; bases outside the gene matches: 5. This CDR3 is built from 16 residues. Here the CDR3 reads CASSIRTGGIADTQYF. The CDR3 DNA sequence: TGTGCCAGTAGTATAAGGACAGGGGGCATCGCAGATACGCAGTATTTT.

This chain uses TRBV18 with TRBJ2-3; D is unresolved. This CDR3 is built from 12 residues. Trimming pared 3 bases from V and 3 bases from J, leaving 4 bases between. Per germline, CDR1 KGHSH and CDR2 LQKENI. The CDR3 spells CASSPSTDTQYF. CDR3 in DNA: TGTGCCAGCTCACCGAGTACAGATACGCAGTATTTT.

This chain joins TRBV5-1 and TRBJ2-7, with D unresolved. CDR3 size: 13 residues. Trimming took off 0 bases at V and 5 bases at J, with 9 bases between the two ends. Germline CDR1 reads SGHRS; CDR2 reads YFSETQ. CDR3 bases: TGCGCCAGCAGCTTGGTCCCTACCGACGAGCAGTACTTC. Translated: CASSLVPTDEQYF.

The chain's CDR3 is CASARRVTEAFF. The CDR3 DNA reads TGTGCCAGCGCCCGCAGGGTTACTGAAGCTTTCTTT. The chain is built from TRBV30 and TRBJ1-1, with D perhaps matching TRBD1 (5 bases). Germline V lookup: CDR1 GTSNPN, CDR2 SVGIG (reference sequence). V was trimmed by 8 bases and J by 5 bases, leaving 15 bases between them. The CDR3 has 12 residues.

The genes are TRBV4-2 and TRBJ2-3; D might be TRBD2 (5 bases). In germline, CDR1 is LGHNA, CDR2 YNFKEQ. V lost 0 bases to trimming and J lost 3 bases, with 13 bases between them. This CDR3 has 16 residues. CDR3 residues: CASSQDLTRLTDTQYF. The CDR3, as DNA: TGTGCCAGCAGCCAAGATTTAACTAGATTAACAGATACGCAGTATTTT.

The J gene is TRBJ1-2, the V gene TRBV7-2; D is ambiguous. Trimming stripped 5 bases from V and 4 bases from J, with 11 bases between. CDR1 SGHTA and CDR2 FQGNSA come from the germline V gene. CDR3 length: 13 residues. In DNA form, the CDR3 reads TGTGCCAGCAGCACGGTCCGATCCTATGGCTACACCTTC. It yields the protein CASSTVRSYGYTF.